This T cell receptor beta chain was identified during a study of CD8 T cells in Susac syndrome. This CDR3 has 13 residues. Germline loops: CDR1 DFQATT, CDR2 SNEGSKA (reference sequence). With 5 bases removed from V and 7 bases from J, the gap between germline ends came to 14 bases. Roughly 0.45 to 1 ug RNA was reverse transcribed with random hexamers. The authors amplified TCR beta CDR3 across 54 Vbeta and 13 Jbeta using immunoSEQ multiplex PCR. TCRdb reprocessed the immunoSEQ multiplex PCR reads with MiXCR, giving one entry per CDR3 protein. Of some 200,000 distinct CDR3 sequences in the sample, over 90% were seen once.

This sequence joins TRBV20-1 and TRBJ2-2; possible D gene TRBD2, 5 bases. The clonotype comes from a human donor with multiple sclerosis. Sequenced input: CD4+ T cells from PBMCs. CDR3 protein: CSALDSAYGELFF. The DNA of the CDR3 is TGCAGTGCTTTGGACTCGGCTTACGGGGAGCTGTTTTTT.